The sequence of this T cell receptor (beta chain) was determined in a study of shared clonotypes between healthy human individuals. TCRdb's copy holds only in-frame clones and misses some; the assay was immunoSEQ multiplex PCR. The table records about a million clones, 75% of them present only once. The length of the CDR3 is 12 residues. V lost 6 bases to trimming and J lost 8 bases, with 13 bases between them. The germline V gene has CDR1 MDHEN and CDR2 SYDVKM. This clone was counted once. Sequencing was done on a sample of memory CD4+ T cells sorted from blood. Described subset: CD45RA-negative fraction. The chain is built from TRBV28 and TRBJ1-2; tentative D call: TRBD1 (5 bases). The source of this sequence is a man younger than 30 in good health. Here the CDR3 DNA reads TGTGCCAGCAGCGGGACCCACGGGGGCTACACCTTC. The encoded protein is CASSGTHGGYTF.